This TCR beta chain came from a study of spatial heterogeneity in lung cancer. Broader study findings: Ubiquitous expanded tumor TCRs appeared in blood more at resection than follow-up.

As for this clonotype: Its antigen is as yet unknown.

Individually, TCR cDNA molecules were each labelled with a unique molecular identifier. MiXCR was run by TCRdb on the 5' RACE reads, yielding one entry per CDR3 protein. Seen here are roughly 46,000 distinct CDR3 sequences, 12% observed once, and the top ten hold 42%. Documented time point: sample taken at primary tumor resection. The authors sequenced whole RNA from tumor, nontumor lung or frozen PBMC without sorting. This CDR3 spans 16 amino acids. The chain has TRBV21-1 and TRBJ2-6; the D call TRBD1 from the table was never checked on the DNA. TRBV21-1 is designated a pseudogene. The sample in question was PBMCs, obtained at surgery. This TCR derives from a female donor with early-stage non-small cell lung cancer. The CDR3 sequence is CASSKEGRAGANVLTF. The CDR3 DNA is TGTGCCAGCAGCAAAGAGGGCAGGGCTGGGGCCAACGTCCTGACTTTC.